Reported below is one T cell receptor (beta chain). Its antigen is still unknown. The sample is drawn from a study of blood T cells in healthy people across ages. Germline V lookup: CDR1 SGHRS, CDR2 YFSETQ. The J segment lost 0 bases and the V segment lost 1 base, leaving 14 bases of the junction unmatched. This CDR3 region has 20 residues. Study-wide results and limits: There were more naive CD4+ cells and higher diversity in long-lived donors than in aged donors.

The authors ran a second PCR of about 6 to 11 cycles using a sample-barcoded 5' primer and a J-beta primer mix. TCRdb re-derived calls from the 5' RACE reads in MiXCR, one entry per CDR3 protein. The data contain about 1.5 million distinct CDR3 sequences, 35% to 45% of them singletons. The source is a woman aged 18-30 years in good health. The chain employs TRBV5-1 and TRBJ1-5, with 9 bases identical to TRBD1. The sample taken for sequencing was blood. CDR3 amino acids: CASSLRHRTGAVYSNQPQHF. Here the CDR3 DNA reads TGCGCCAGCAGCTTGAGGCATAGGACAGGGGCCGTTTATAGCAATCAGCCCCAGCATTTT.